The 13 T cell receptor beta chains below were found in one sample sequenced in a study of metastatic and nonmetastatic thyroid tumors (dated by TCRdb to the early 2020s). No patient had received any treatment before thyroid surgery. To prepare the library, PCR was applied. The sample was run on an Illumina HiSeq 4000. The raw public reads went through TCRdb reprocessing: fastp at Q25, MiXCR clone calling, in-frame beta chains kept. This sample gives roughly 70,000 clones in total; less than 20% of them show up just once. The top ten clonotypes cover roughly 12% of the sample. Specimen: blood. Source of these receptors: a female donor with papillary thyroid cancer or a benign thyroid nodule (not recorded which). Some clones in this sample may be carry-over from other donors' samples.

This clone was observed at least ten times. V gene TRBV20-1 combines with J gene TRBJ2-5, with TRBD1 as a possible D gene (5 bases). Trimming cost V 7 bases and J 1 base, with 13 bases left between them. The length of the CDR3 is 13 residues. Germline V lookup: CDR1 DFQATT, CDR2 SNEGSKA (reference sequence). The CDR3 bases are TGCAGTGTAGGGGCGAACCCCCAAGAGACCCAGTACTTC. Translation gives CSVGANPQETQYF.

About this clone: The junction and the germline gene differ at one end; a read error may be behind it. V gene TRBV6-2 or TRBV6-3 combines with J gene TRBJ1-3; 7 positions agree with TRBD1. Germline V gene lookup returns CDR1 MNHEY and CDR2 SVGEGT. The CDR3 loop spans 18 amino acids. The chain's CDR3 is CASSTRPGQVHSGNTIFF. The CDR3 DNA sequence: TGTGCCAGCAGTACCCGCCCTGGACAGGTTCACTCTGGAAACACCATATTTTTT.

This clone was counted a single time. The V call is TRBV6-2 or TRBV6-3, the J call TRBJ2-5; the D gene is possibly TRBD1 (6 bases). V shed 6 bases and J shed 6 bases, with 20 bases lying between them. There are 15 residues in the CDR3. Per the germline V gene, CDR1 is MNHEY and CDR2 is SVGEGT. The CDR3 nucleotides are TGTGCCAGCAGCCACTACTCCCTGGACAGCAAGACCCAGTACTTC. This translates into CASSHYSLDSKTQYF.

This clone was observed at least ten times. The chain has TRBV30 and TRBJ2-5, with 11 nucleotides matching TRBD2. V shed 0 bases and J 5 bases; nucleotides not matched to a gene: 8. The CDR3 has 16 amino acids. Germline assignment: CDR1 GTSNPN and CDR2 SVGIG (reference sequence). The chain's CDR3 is CAWSVGPSGRTETQYF. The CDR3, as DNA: TGTGCCTGGAGTGTCGGCCCTAGCGGGAGGACTGAGACCCAGTACTTC.

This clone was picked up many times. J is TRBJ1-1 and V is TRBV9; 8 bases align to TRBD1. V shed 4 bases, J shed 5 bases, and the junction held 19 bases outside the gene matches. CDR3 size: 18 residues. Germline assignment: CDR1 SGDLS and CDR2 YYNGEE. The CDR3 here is CASSPPLGDRPPGTEAFF. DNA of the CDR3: TGTGCCAGCAGCCCCCCCCTGGGGGACAGGCCCCCGGGGACTGAAGCTTTCTTT.

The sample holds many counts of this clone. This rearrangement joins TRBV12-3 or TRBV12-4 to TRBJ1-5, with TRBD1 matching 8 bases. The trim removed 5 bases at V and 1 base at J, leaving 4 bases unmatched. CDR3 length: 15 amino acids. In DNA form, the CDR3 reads TGTGCCAGCAGTCAGACAGGGGAGAGCAATCAGCCCCAGCATTTT. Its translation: CASSQTGESNQPQHF.

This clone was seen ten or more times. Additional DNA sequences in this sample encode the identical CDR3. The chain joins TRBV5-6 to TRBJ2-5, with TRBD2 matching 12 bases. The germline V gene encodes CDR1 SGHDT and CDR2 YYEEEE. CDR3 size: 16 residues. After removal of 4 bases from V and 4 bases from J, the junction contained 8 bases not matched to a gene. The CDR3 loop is CASSIPSGRAGETQYF. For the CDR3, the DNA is TGTGCCAGCAGCATACCTAGCGGGAGGGCCGGAGAGACCCAGTACTTC.

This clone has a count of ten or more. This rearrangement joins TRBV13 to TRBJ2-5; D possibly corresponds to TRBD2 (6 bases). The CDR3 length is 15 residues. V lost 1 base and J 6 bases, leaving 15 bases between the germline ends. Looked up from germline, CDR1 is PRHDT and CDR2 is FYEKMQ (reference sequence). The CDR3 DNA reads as TGTGCCAGCAGCTTAGAACGGTTAGGAGGGAAGACCCAGTACTTC. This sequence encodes CASSLERLGGKTQYF.

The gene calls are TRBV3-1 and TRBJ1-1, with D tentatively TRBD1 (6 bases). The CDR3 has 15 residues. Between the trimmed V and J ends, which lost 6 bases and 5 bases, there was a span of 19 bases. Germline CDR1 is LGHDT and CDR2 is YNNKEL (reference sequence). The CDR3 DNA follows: TGTGCCAGCAGACCTCTGACTAGGGGGGAAACTGAAGCTTTCTTT. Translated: CASRPLTRGETEAFF.

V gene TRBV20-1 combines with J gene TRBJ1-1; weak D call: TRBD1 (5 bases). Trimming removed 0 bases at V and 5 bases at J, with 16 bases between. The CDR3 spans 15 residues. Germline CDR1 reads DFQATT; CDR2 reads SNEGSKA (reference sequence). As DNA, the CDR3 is TGCAGTGCTAGAGATGAGGGCCAGGGAAGGACTGAAGCTTTCTTT. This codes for CSARDEGQGRTEAFF.

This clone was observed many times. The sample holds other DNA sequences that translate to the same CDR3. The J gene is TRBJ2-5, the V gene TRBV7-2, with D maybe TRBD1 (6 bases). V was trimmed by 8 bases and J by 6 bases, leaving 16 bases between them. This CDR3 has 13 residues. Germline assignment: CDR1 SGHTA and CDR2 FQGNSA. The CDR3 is CASSDSFGQTQYF. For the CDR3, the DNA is TGTGCCAGCTCGGACAGTTTTGGGCAGACCCAGTACTTC.

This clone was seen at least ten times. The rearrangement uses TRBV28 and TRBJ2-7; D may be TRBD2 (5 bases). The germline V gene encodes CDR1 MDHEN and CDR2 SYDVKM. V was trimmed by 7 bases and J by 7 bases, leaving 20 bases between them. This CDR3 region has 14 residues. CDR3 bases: TGTGCCAGCACCCCGGGGTTCGGACTGGGTGAGCAGTACTTC. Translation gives CASTPGFGLGEQYF.

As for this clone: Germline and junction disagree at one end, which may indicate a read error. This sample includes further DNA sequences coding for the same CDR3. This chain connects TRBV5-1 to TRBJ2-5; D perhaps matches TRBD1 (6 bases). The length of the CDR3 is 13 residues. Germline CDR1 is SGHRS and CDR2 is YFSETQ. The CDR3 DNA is TGCGCCAGCAGCTTACAGGGCCAAGAGACCCAGTACTTT. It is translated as CASSLQGQETQYF.